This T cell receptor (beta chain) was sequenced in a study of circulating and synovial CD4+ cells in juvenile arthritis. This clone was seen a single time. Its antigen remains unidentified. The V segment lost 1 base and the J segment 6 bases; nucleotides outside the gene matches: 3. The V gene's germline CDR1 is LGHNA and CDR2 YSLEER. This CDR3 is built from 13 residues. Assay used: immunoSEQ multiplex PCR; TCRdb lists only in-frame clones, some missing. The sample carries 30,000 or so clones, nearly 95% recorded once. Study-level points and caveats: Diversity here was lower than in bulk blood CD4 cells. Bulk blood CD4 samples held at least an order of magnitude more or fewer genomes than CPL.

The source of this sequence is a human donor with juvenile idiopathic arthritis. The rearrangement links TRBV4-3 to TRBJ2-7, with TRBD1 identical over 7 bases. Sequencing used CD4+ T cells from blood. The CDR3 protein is CASSQAPGGEQYF. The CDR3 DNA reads TGCGCCAGCAGCCAAGCCCCAGGGGGCGAGCAGTACTTC.